These 23 T cell receptor beta chains originate from one sample sequenced in a study of early T cells in non-severe SARS-CoV-2 infection. TCRdb ran MiXCR on the 5' RACE reads and lists one entry per CDR3 protein. Counted here are 28,000 or so distinct CDR3 sequences, 5% to 6.5% occurring once; the ten biggest clones make up around 4.3%. The sequencing sample was made of whole blood. The receptors come from an adult who was a healthcare worker with PCR-confirmed SARS-CoV-2 infection or an uninfected control (not recorded which).

This clonotype came up many times. This chain connects TRBV20-1 to TRBJ1-5, with D possibly TRBD1 on 5 matching bases. Trimming removed 5 bases at V and 2 bases at J, with 16 bases between. CDR3 length: 15 residues. Germline V gene data show CDR1 as DFQATT and CDR2 as SNEGSKA (reference sequence). CDR3 residues: CSAPGGAQGNQPQHF. DNA of the CDR3: TGCAGTGCTCCAGGCGGGGCCCAAGGCAATCAGCCCCAGCATTTT.

This clonotype came up many times. This chain links TRBV20-1 with TRBJ2-2, with D hard to call. Trimming cost V 6 bases and J 3 bases, with 11 bases left between them. The CDR3 consists of 13 residues. CDR1 is DFQATT and CDR2 is SNEGSKA in the germline V gene (reference sequence). In DNA, the CDR3 is TGCAGTGCCCCCGGAAGGGACACCGGGGAGCTGTTTTTT. Translation: CSAPGRDTGELFF.

This clonotype was counted many times. This chain joins TRBV6-5 and TRBJ1-1, with 7 positions matching TRBD1. Losses at the gene ends were 8 bases for V and 5 bases for J; bases not matched to a gene: 5. Germline assignment: CDR1 MNHEY and CDR2 SVGAGI. This CDR3 has 12 amino acids. The CDR3 nucleotides read TGTGCCAGCCGACAGGGAGCGACTGAAGCTTTCTTT. Amino acid sequence: CASRQGATEAFF.

This clonotype was counted at least ten times. The rearrangement links TRBV27 to TRBJ2-6; D gene ambiguous. V gave up 5 bases and J gave up 0 bases, with 17 bases separating them. This CDR3 comprises 18 residues. CDR1 and CDR2 (germline): MNHEY, SMNVEV (reference sequence). The DNA of the CDR3 is TGTGCCAGCAGTACAATGGACGGAATCAGCTCTGGGGCCAACGTCCTGACTTTC. Translated: CASSTMDGISSGANVLTF.

This clonotype came up many times. The rearrangement links TRBV5-1 to TRBJ2-5, with TRBD2 identical over 7 bases. V lost 4 bases and J lost 1; bases outside the gene matches: 10. Germline values: CDR1 SGHRS, CDR2 YFSETQ. The CDR3 is 16 residues long. CDR3 sequence reads: CASSLTSTEFQETQYF. The CDR3 bases are TGCGCCAGCAGCCTGACTAGCACCGAATTCCAAGAGACCCAGTACTTC.

This clonotype has at least ten counts. The chain carries TRBV12-3 or TRBV12-4 and TRBJ2-3, with D possibly being TRBD2 (6 bases). Trimming stripped 8 bases from V and 2 bases from J, with 14 bases between. There are 14 residues in the CDR3. The DNA for the CDR3 is TGTGCCAGCTTACGACTAGTTGCCACAGATACGCAGTATTTT. It encodes CASLRLVATDTQYF.

There are many counts of this clonotype. This chain links TRBV6-1 with TRBJ2-6, with unresolved D. The V end was cut by 0 bases, the J end by 0 bases, with 3 bases between. The CDR3 loop spans 15 amino acids. Per the germline V gene, CDR1 is MNHNS and CDR2 is SASEGT. The chain's CDR3 is CASSEANSGANVLTF. CDR3 nucleotide sequence: TGTGCCAGCAGTGAAGCCAACTCTGGGGCCAACGTCCTGACTTTC.

This clonotype has ten or more counts. This chain uses TRBV6-6 with TRBJ2-5; D may be TRBD2 (6 bases). Trimming removed 11 bases at V and 4 bases at J, with 11 bases between. The CDR3 totals 11 residues. Germline CDR1 MNHNY, CDR2 SVGAGI (reference sequence). The CDR3 DNA reads as TGTGCCTGCGGGAAAACAGAGACCCAGTACTTC. It translates to CACGKTETQYF.

In its sample, this clonotype was seen many times. V gene TRBV7-9 combines with J gene TRBJ2-7, with 8 bases that match TRBD1. From germline, CDR1 is SEHNR and CDR2 FQNEAQ (reference sequence). Trimming at V came to 6 bases and at J to 0 bases, leaving 4 bases not matched to a gene. This CDR3 comprises 14 residues. CDR3 coding DNA: TGTGCCAGCAGAGCAGACAGGGGCTCCTACGAGCAGTACTTC. Residues: CASRADRGSYEQYF.

This clonotype was observed many times. The chain is built from TRBV5-1 and TRBJ2-7, with 10 positions matching TRBD2. V gave up 4 bases and J gave up 2 bases; unmatched junction bases: 12. The CDR3 spans 17 residues. Per germline, CDR1 SGHRS and CDR2 YFSETQ. The CDR3 DNA sequence: TGCGCCAGCAGCCAACAACCTCGGACTAGCGGAGCCTACGAGCAGTACTTC. It yields the protein CASSQQPRTSGAYEQYF.

This clonotype is judged medium-sized. The chain has TRBV29-1 and TRBJ1-2; D possibly corresponds to TRBD1 (6 bases). V was shortened by 5 bases and J by 3 bases, with 10 bases between the two germline ends. In germline, CDR1 is SQVTM, CDR2 ANQGSEA. CDR3 length: 12 residues. CDR3 nucleotide sequence: TGCAGCGTTTCACAGGGAGACTATGGCTACACCTTC. Translation: CSVSQGDYGYTF.

This clonotype is medium-sized. The V and J genes are TRBV30 and TRBJ2-7; TRBD2 agrees at 10 bases. V shed 2 bases and J 0 bases; nucleotides not matched to a gene: 4. The CDR3 covers 15 residues. Germline CDR1 and CDR2: GTSNPN and SVGIG (reference sequence). For the CDR3, the DNA is TGTGCCTGGAGTAAGGGACTAGCGTCCTCCTACGAGCAGTACTTC. Protein product: CAWSKGLASSYEQYF. Supplemented by reference TRBV30 and TRBJ2-7, the full variable domain reads SQTIHQWPATLVQPVGSPLSLECTVEGTSNPNLYWYRQAAGRGLQLLFYSVGIGQISSEVPQNLSASRPQDRQFILSSKKLLLSDSGFYLCAWSKGLASSYEQYFGPGTRLTVT.

This clonotype was observed many times. The chain joins TRBV20-1 to TRBJ2-3; 7 bases agree with TRBD2. Germline loops: CDR1 DFQATT, CDR2 SNEGSKA (reference sequence). J gave up 8 bases and V 3 bases, and 11 bases lay outside the gene matches. The CDR3 is 14 residues long. The CDR3 coding sequence is TGCAGTGCTAGGATGGGCGGGAGTTTCGGTACGCAGTATTTT. Encoded protein: CSARMGGSFGTQYF.

The V and J genes are TRBV19 and TRBJ2-1; D gene unclear. Per germline, CDR1 LNHDA and CDR2 SQIVND (reference sequence). This CDR3 region has 11 residues. Trimming shortened V by 4 bases and J by 7 bases, and 5 bases separated the two germline ends. The CDR3: CASSRVNEQFF. The CDR3 DNA is TGTGCCAGTAGTAGGGTGAATGAGCAGTTCTTC. Full variable domain (outside the CDR3, taken from reference TRBV19 and TRBJ2-1): DGGITQSPKYLFRKEGQNVTLSCEQNLNHDAMYWYRQDPGQGLRLIYYSQIVNDFQKGDIAEGYSVSREKKESFPLTVTSAQKNPTAFYLCASSRVNEQFFGPGTRLTVL.

The rearrangement joins TRBV14 to TRBJ1-6; TRBD1 might be the D (5 bases). Germline CDR1 is SGHDN and CDR2 is FVKESK. The CDR3 is 14 residues long. V lost 5 bases and J lost 10, with 15 bases in between. DNA for the CDR3: TGTGCCAGCAGCGGTGGCAGGGAGTACTCACCCCTCCACTTT. Residues: CASSGGREYSPLHF.

The V call is TRBV6-4, the J call TRBJ2-1; 7 nucleotides match TRBD1. Germline V gene lookup returns CDR1 MRHNA and CDR2 SNTAGT. The CDR3 totals 17 residues. The trim removed 6 bases at V and 7 bases at J, leaving 18 bases unmatched. The CDR3 region has the DNA TGTGCCAGCAGCGAATACACCTTAGGGGGCGCGAGGAATGAGCAGTTCTTC. Amino acids: CASSEYTLGGARNEQFF.

Many counts were recorded for this clonotype. The CDR3 spells CASSVASGEAYNEQFF. CDR3 nucleotide sequence: TGTGCCAGCAGCGTAGCCTCGGGAGAGGCCTACAATGAGCAGTTCTTC. This rearrangement joins TRBV9 to TRBJ2-1; possible D gene TRBD2, 6 bases. This CDR3 region has 16 residues. Trimming left V 0 bases short and J 2 bases short, with 12 bases between. Germline lookup yields CDR1 SGDLS and CDR2 YYNGEE.

This clonotype has ten or more counts. The chain is built from TRBV10-1 and TRBJ2-5, with 8 positions matching TRBD1. The J segment lost 3 bases and the V segment lost 6 bases, leaving 9 bases of the junction unmatched. CDR1 and CDR2 from the germline V gene are WNHNN and SYGVQD (reference sequence). The CDR3 extends over 15 amino acids. This CDR3 reads CASRAAGGGKETQYF. The CDR3 DNA reads as TGCGCCAGCAGGGCCGCAGGGGGCGGGAAAGAGACCCAGTACTTC.

This clonotype was counted ten times or more. The V gene is TRBV20-1, the J gene TRBJ2-5; 14 bases are shared with TRBD2. This CDR3 has 14 residues. In germline, CDR1 is DFQATT, CDR2 SNEGSKA (reference sequence). The V gene end was trimmed by 3 bases and the J gene end by 4 bases; junction bases not matched to a gene: 1. CDR3 loop: CSARGLAGAETQYF. The CDR3 nucleotides are TGCAGTGCTAGGGGACTAGCGGGAGCAGAGACCCAGTACTTC.

This clonotype was seen at least ten times. V usage is TRBV20-1 and J usage is TRBJ2-1, with TRBD1 identical over 10 bases. The V gene's germline CDR1 is DFQATT and CDR2 SNEGSKA (reference sequence). Unmatched junction bases numbered 14, after V lost 8 bases and J lost 7 bases. CDR3 length: 15 amino acids. The CDR3 is CSIDPGTGDLNEQFF. DNA for the CDR3: TGCAGTATAGACCCCGGGACAGGGGACCTAAATGAGCAGTTCTTC.

In this sample, this clonotype turned up many times. The chain uses TRBV6-2 or TRBV6-3 and TRBJ1-4, with 12 nucleotides matching TRBD1. The germline gives CDR1 MNHEY, CDR2 SVGEGT. Trimming removed 6 bases from V and 7 bases from J; junction bases left unmatched: 6. The length of the CDR3 is 15 residues. In DNA form, the CDR3 reads TGTGCCAGCAGATTCGGGACAGGGGGCCGTGAAAAACTGTTTTTT. This codes for CASRFGTGGREKLFF.

This clonotype was observed at least ten times. CDR3 residues: CASSLGGRAAGETQYF. The DNA of the CDR3 is TGTGCCAGCAGCTTAGGCGGAAGGGCCGCGGGGGAGACCCAGTACTTC. The rearrangement joins TRBV7-9 to TRBJ2-5, with D tentatively TRBD2 (6 bases). V was shortened by 1 base and J by 5 bases, with 17 bases between the two germline ends. Germline-derived CDR1 and CDR2 are SEHNR and FQNEAQ (reference sequence). The CDR3 covers 16 residues.

This clonotype was recorded many times. The gene calls are TRBV29-1 and TRBJ2-3; D gene ambiguous. Between the trimmed V and J ends, which lost 5 bases and 2 bases, there was a span of 8 bases. The CDR3 loop spans 12 amino acids. CDR1 is SQVTM, CDR2 ANQGSEA, per germline. The CDR3 region is CSVKHITDTQYF. The CDR3 DNA reads TGCAGCGTTAAACACATCACAGATACGCAGTATTTT.